Below are 29 T cell receptor beta chains sequenced from a single sample in a study of blood T cell repertoires in COVID-19. Measured with immunoSEQ multiplex PCR; TCRdb has only the in-frame clones, and not every one. Here the sample spans some 200,000 clones, 70% to 90% being singletons. Sequences were obtained from peripheral blood. These receptors were taken from a man aged 80 or over with acute or convalescent COVID-19.

This clone was recorded once. The rearrangement links TRBV10-2 to TRBJ2-2; D uncertain. CDR3 length: 13 residues. V was clipped by 5 bases and J by 4 bases, with 8 bases between them. CDR1 and CDR2 (germline): WSHSY, SAAADI. The CDR3 DNA sequence: TGCGCCAGCAGTCAGGCGCTCACCGGGGAGCTGTTTTTT. Amino acid sequence: CASSQALTGELFF.

This clone was detected only once. The chain couples TRBV28 to TRBJ1-2; 7 bases fit TRBD1. The junction had 6 bases not matched to a gene; V was cut back by 4 bases and J by 7 bases. Germline-derived CDR1 and CDR2 are MDHEN and SYDVKM. The CDR3 extends over 13 amino acids. The CDR3 DNA reads TGTGCCAGCAGTTCAAGGACAGGACGTGGCTACACCTTC. Translation gives CASSSRTGRGYTF.

The V call is TRBV9, the J call TRBJ2-1; D might be TRBD2 (5 bases). The germline V gene has CDR1 SGDLS and CDR2 YYNGEE. This CDR3 is 13 amino acids long. V dropped 0 bases and J dropped 8 bases, with 9 bases sitting between them. CDR3 protein: CASSVGPGDEQFF. The CDR3 nucleotides read TGTGCCAGCAGCGTAGGGCCCGGGGATGAGCAGTTCTTC.

The chain uses TRBV28 and TRBJ2-2; 7 bases map to TRBD2. The V gene's germline CDR1 is MDHEN and CDR2 SYDVKM. Trimming at V came to 8 bases and at J to 7 bases, leaving 7 bases not matched to a gene. The length of the CDR3 is 13 residues. CDR3 sequence (DNA): TGTGCCAGCGGCCGCCCGGGAGGCGGGGAGCTGTTTTTT. Its translation is CASGRPGGGELFF.

V usage is TRBV28 and J usage is TRBJ1-2; TRBD1 aligns across 8 bases. The CDR3 length is 15 residues. Germline values: CDR1 MDHEN, CDR2 SYDVKM. The ends lost 5 bases at V and 6 bases at J; junction bases unmatched: 11. This CDR3 reads CASSPYQGALNGYTF. The CDR3 DNA is TGTGCCAGCAGTCCATACCAGGGGGCACTGAATGGCTACACCTTC.

The chain is built from TRBV10-3 and TRBJ1-2; D ambiguous. The CDR3 runs 13 residues. The V gene lost 0 bases and the J gene lost 4 bases, with 6 bases spanning the gap. Per germline, CDR1 ENHRY and CDR2 SYGVKD. CDR3 coding DNA: TGTGCCATCAGTGAGTCGAACAGCTATGGCTACACCTTC. This gives the protein CAISESNSYGYTF.

The rearrangement uses TRBV7-3 and TRBJ2-1; TRBD1 aligns across 7 bases. This CDR3 has 14 residues. Germline V gives CDR1 SGHTA, CDR2 FQGTGA. The ends lost 0 bases at V and 10 bases at J; junction bases unmatched: 6. For the CDR3, the DNA is TGTGCCAGCAGCTTAACCTGGACAGGCGTAGAGCAGTTCTTC. This codes for CASSLTWTGVEQFF.

This chain connects TRBV18 to TRBJ1-1, with D possibly matching TRBD1 (5 bases). Germline CDR1 and CDR2: KGHSH and LQKENI. CDR3 length equals 15 residues. The V gene lost 4 bases and the J gene lost 6 bases, with 18 bases spanning the gap. CDR3 DNA sequence: TGTGCCAGCTCACTGCAGGGTACTGGAAGTCCTGAAGCTTTCTTT. The encoded protein is CASSLQGTGSPEAFF.

For this clone: This specimen includes other DNA sequences encoding the same CDR3. V gene TRBV28 combines with J gene TRBJ2-7, with 9 bases identical to TRBD1. Germline values: CDR1 MDHEN, CDR2 SYDVKM. This CDR3 spans 15 amino acids. V gave up 6 bases and J gave up 2 bases; unmatched junction bases: 8. CDR3 bases: TGTGCCAGCAGCCCCGCCGGGACAGGGACCTACGAGCAGTACTTC. It specifies CASSPAGTGTYEQYF.

The chain employs TRBV28 and TRBJ2-3; 7 positions agree with TRBD2. The V gene end was trimmed by 4 bases and the J gene end by 3 bases; junction bases not matched to a gene: 10. CDR1 is MDHEN, CDR2 SYDVKM, per germline. The CDR3 runs 16 residues. The CDR3 DNA sequence: TGTGCCAGCAGTTCACCGGGACTACGAGGAACAGATACGCAGTATTTT. This sequence encodes CASSSPGLRGTDTQYF. The full variable domain, its missing parts supplied by reference TRBV28 and TRBJ2-3, is DVKVTQSSRYLVKRTGEKVFLECVQDMDHENMFWYRQDPGLGLRLIYFSYDVKMKEKGDIPEGYSVSREKKERFSLILESASTNQTSMYLCASSSPGLRGTDTQYFGPGTRLTVL.

Here the CDR3 reads CASSAGGHYNEQFF. The CDR3 nucleotides read TGTGCCAGCAGTGCGGGAGGCCACTACAATGAGCAGTTCTTC. The rearrangement links TRBV27 to TRBJ2-1; 8 nucleotides agree with TRBD2. The CDR3 sequence is 14 residues long. The V gene end was trimmed by 5 bases and the J gene end by 3 bases; junction bases not matched to a gene: 3. Germline V CDR1 and CDR2: MNHEY, SMNVEV (reference sequence).

This clone was observed a single time. The chain links TRBV11-2 to TRBJ2-3, with D perhaps TRBD2 (5 bases). The ends were cut back, 4 bases at V and 2 bases at J, with 10 bases in the middle. The CDR3 runs 14 residues. Germline V lookup: CDR1 SGHAT, CDR2 FQNNGV. This chain's CDR3 is CASSWAGFTDTQYF. CDR3 nucleotide sequence: TGTGCCAGCAGCTGGGCGGGTTTCACAGATACGCAGTATTTT.

The chain carries TRBV7-9 and TRBJ1-2, with no clear D. The CDR3 is 14 residues long. V lost 2 bases and J 2 bases, leaving 9 bases between the germline ends. Germline assignment: CDR1 SEHNR and CDR2 FQNEAQ (reference sequence). CDR3 sequence (DNA): TGTGCCAGCAGCTTACTCCAGGCGAACTATGGCTACACCTTC. Translated: CASSLLQANYGYTF.

The chain employs TRBV5-1 and TRBJ2-5; 7 bases align to TRBD2. CDR3 length: 14 amino acids. The germline V gene has CDR1 SGHRS and CDR2 YFSETQ. J lost 2 bases, V lost 7 bases, and 8 bases had no gene match. In DNA form, the CDR3 reads TGCGCCAGCTTTAAGGGAGGGACTCAAGAGACCCAGTACTTC. Its protein is CASFKGGTQETQYF.

The sample holds one count of this clone. The chain uses TRBV10-3 and TRBJ2-2; D is ambiguous. This CDR3 contains 16 residues. V lost 4 bases and J 0 bases, leaving 12 bases between the germline ends. Germline assignment: CDR1 ENHRY and CDR2 SYGVKD. The CDR3 loop is CAISVVQVPNTGELFF. In DNA, the CDR3 is TGTGCCATCAGTGTCGTTCAGGTTCCGAACACCGGGGAGCTGTTTTTT.

This clone was picked up a small number of times. CDR3 nucleotides: TGTGCCAGCTCGCCCCCCGGGACTAGCAGAACAGATACGCAGTATTTT. Encoded protein: CASSPPGTSRTDTQYF. The rearrangement joins TRBV18 to TRBJ2-3; 9 bases fit TRBD2. V lost 6 bases, J lost 3 bases, and 10 bases stayed unmatched. The germline CDR1 and CDR2 sequences are KGHSH and LQKENI. The CDR3 length is 16 residues.

The chain has TRBV5-1 and TRBJ1-4; D is perhaps TRBD1 (6 bases). The V and J ends lost 6 bases and 4 bases respectively, with 16 bases between them. The CDR3 consists of 15 residues. Germline V gene sequence: CDR1 SGHRS, CDR2 YFSETQ. CDR3 coding DNA: TGCGCCAGCACGCAAACAGGGCTCAGTAATGAAAAACTGTTTTTT. Encoded protein: CASTQTGLSNEKLFF.

The table lists this clone with a few counts. V usage is TRBV19 and J usage is TRBJ1-1; no reliable D call. V was trimmed by 3 bases and J by 7 bases, leaving 9 bases between them. This CDR3 is 12 amino acids long. CDR1 is LNHDA and CDR2 is SQIVND in the germline V gene (reference sequence). The CDR3 bases are TGTGCCAGTAGTATTGACAAGATTGAAGCTTTCTTT. It specifies CASSIDKIEAFF.

V gene TRBV4-3 combines with J gene TRBJ1-2, with 10 bases that match TRBD1. Germline CDR1 and CDR2: LGHNA and YSLEER. The CDR3 sequence is 15 residues long. V trimming: 1 base; J trimming: 7 bases; junction bases outside the gene matches: 6. The CDR3 region is CASSQARQGAGGYTF. CDR3 nucleotides: TGCGCCAGCAGCCAAGCCCGACAGGGGGCGGGTGGCTACACCTTC.

The chain recombines TRBV12-5 with TRBJ2-5; D is perhaps TRBD2 (6 bases). The germline V gene encodes CDR1 LGHNT and CDR2 FRNRAP. This CDR3 has 15 residues. Trimming took 1 base from V and 3 from J, leaving 12 bases between them. The CDR3 nucleotides read TGTGCTAGTGGTTTGGGGTTAGCGGAAAAAGAGACCCAGTACTTC. Translating gives CASGLGLAEKETQYF. The full variable domain, rest sourced from reference TRBV12-5 and TRBJ2-5, is DARVTQTPRHKVTEMGQEVTMRCQPILGHNTVFWYRQTMMQGLELLAYFRNRAPLDDSGMPKDRFSAEMPDATLATLKIQPSEPRDSAVYFCASGLGLAEKETQYFGPGTRLLVL.

This clone was detected a few times. The chain employs TRBV12-3 or TRBV12-4 and TRBJ1-4; TRBD1 matches at 8 bases. Losses at the gene ends were 5 bases for V and 12 bases for J; bases not matched to a gene: 5. This CDR3 has 12 amino acids. The DNA for the CDR3 is TGTGCCAGCAGTACAGGACAGGGCCAACTGTTTTTT. Translated, it gives CASSTGQGQLFF.

The J gene is TRBJ1-4, the V gene TRBV18, with unresolved D. CDR3 length equals 17 residues. CDR1 and CDR2 (germline): KGHSH, LQKENI. The V end lost 2 bases, the J end lost 4 bases, and 17 bases lay between the germline ends. This CDR3 is CASSPEASVGLNEKLFF. CDR3 nucleotides: TGTGCCAGCTCACCAGAGGCGAGCGTTGGCCTTAATGAAAAACTGTTTTTT.

This clone was seen more than once but under ten times. The chain is built from TRBV27 and TRBJ1-2; 9 positions match TRBD1. V was clipped by 2 bases and J by 5 bases; unmatched bases: 6. This CDR3 comprises 15 residues. CDR1 and CDR2 from the germline V gene are MNHEY and SMNVEV (reference sequence). The CDR3 DNA follows: TGTGCCAGCAGTTTAGGGGCCGGGACAGGGTATGGCTACACCTTC. Translation: CASSLGAGTGYGYTF.

The CDR3 region is CASSLVAGANEQYF. The CDR3 DNA reads TGTGCCAGCAGCTTAGTAGCGGGAGCTAACGAGCAGTACTTC. This sequence joins TRBV7-2 and TRBJ2-7; 9 nucleotides line up with TRBD2. The length of the CDR3 is 14 residues. With V trimmed by 1 base and J by 5 bases, 3 bases remained unmatched. Germline CDR1 SGHTA, CDR2 FQGNSA.

The V and J genes are TRBV28 and TRBJ1-5; D uncertain. The germline gives CDR1 MDHEN, CDR2 SYDVKM. The CDR3 extends over 13 amino acids. V lost 7 bases, J lost 0 bases, and 7 bases lay in between. DNA for the CDR3: TGTGCCAGCAACCAGAATAGCAATCAGCCCCAGCATTTT. It translates to CASNQNSNQPQHF. Variable domain in full (rest from reference TRBV28 and TRBJ1-5): DVKVTQSSRYLVKRTGEKVFLECVQDMDHENMFWYRQDPGLGLRLIYFSYDVKMKEKGDIPEGYSVSREKKERFSLILESASTNQTSMYLCASNQNSNQPQHFGDGTRLSIL.

The rearrangement uses TRBV7-9 and TRBJ2-7, with TRBD2 as a possible D gene (5 bases). Per the germline V gene, CDR1 is SEHNR and CDR2 is FQNEAQ (reference sequence). With 1 base removed from V and 4 bases from J, the gap between germline ends came to 17 bases. The CDR3 spans 16 residues. CDR3 in DNA: TGTGCCAGCAGCTTAGACGTGGGAGAACCCTATTACGAGCAGTACGTC. Translation gives CASSLDVGEPYYEQYV.

V gene TRBV3-1 (or the pseudogene TRBV3-2) combines with J gene TRBJ2-1; 7 bases are shared with TRBD2. CDR1 LGHDT and CDR2 YNNKEL come from the germline V gene (reference sequence). The V and J ends lost 2 bases and 5 bases, in that order; junction bases with no gene match: 9. This CDR3 has 16 amino acids. CDR3 amino acids: CASSQWGQREDNEQFF. The CDR3 DNA reads TGTGCCAGCAGCCAATGGGGCCAGCGGGAAGACAATGAGCAGTTCTTC.

V usage is TRBV3-1 (or the pseudogene TRBV3-2) and J usage is TRBJ1-3; D gene ambiguous. The germline V gene encodes CDR1 LGHDT and CDR2 YNNKEL (reference sequence). The V end was cut by 4 bases, the J end by 0 bases, with 13 bases between. The CDR3 totals 16 residues. The CDR3 loop is CASSPFVAGSGNTIYF. In nucleotides, the CDR3 is TGTGCCAGCAGCCCATTTGTAGCGGGCTCTGGAAACACCATATATTTT.

The gene calls are TRBV2 and TRBJ2-1; TRBD2 agrees at 8 bases. After removal of 4 bases from V and 14 bases from J, the junction contained 4 bases not matched to a gene. The germline CDR1 and CDR2 sequences are SNHLY and FYNNEI. The CDR3 has 11 amino acids. The CDR3: CASSALAVEFF. Here the CDR3 DNA reads TGTGCCAGCAGTGCACTAGCGGTGGAGTTCTTC. The variable domain in full, completed from reference TRBV2 and TRBJ2-1, reads EPEVTQTPSHQVTQMGQEVILRCVPISNHLYFYWYRQILGQKVEFLVSFYNNEISEKSEIFDDQFSVERPDGSNFTLKIRSTKLEDSAMYFCASSALAVEFFGPGTRLTVL.